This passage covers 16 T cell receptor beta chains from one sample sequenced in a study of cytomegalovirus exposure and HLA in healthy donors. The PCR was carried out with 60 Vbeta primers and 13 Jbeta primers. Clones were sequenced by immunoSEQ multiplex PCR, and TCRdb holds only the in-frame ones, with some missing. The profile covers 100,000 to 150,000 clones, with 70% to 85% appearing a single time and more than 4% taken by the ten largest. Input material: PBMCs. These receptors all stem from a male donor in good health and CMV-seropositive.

CDR3 nucleotide sequence: TGTGCCACAAAGGGGGCAGCTATTAGCAATCAGCCCCAGCATTTT. It is translated as CATKGAAISNQPQHF. The chain combines TRBV6-5 with TRBJ1-5, with TRBD1 matching 7 bases. The CDR3 totals 15 residues. CDR1 is MNHEY and CDR2 is SVGAGI in the germline V gene. J lost 0 bases, V lost 10 bases, and 9 bases had no gene match.

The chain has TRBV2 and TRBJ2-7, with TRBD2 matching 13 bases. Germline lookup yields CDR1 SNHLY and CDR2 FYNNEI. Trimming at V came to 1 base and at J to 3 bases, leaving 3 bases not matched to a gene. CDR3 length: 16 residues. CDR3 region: CASSEEGTSGNYEQYF. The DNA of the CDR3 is TGTGCCAGCAGTGAAGAAGGGACTAGCGGGAACTACGAGCAGTACTTC.

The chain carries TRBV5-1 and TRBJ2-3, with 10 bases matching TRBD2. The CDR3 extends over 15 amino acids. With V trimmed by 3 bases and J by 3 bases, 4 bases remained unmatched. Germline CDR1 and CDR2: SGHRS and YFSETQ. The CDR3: CASSSLAGATDTQYF. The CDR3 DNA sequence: TGCGCCAGCAGCTCCCTAGCGGGGGCAACAGATACGCAGTATTTT.

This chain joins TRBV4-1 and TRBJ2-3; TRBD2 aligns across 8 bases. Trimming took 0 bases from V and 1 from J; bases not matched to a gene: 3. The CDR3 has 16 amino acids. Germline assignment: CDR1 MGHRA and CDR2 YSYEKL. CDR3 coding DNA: TGCGCCAGCAGCCAAGACCAGGGACTAGGCACAGATACGCAGTATTTT. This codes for CASSQDQGLGTDTQYF.

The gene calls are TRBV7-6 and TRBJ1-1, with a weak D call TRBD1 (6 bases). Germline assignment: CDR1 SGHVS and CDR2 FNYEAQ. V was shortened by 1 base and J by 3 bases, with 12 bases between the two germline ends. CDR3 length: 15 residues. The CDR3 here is CASSLGEQGYTEAFF. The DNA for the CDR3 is TGTGCCAGCAGCTTAGGGGAACAGGGTTACACTGAAGCTTTCTTT.

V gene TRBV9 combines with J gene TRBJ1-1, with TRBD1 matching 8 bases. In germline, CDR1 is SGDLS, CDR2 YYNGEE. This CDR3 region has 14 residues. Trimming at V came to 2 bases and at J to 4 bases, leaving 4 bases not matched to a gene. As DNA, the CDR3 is TGTGCCAGCAGCGTGACTACAGGGGGCACTGAAGCTTTCTTT. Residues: CASSVTTGGTEAFF.

CDR3 nucleotides: TGTGCCAGTAGTCGGGGAGGCCAAGAGACCCAGTACTTC. This translates into CASSRGGQETQYF. The chain joins TRBV19 to TRBJ2-5; D may be TRBD2 (6 bases). This CDR3 has 13 residues. V was pared by 5 bases and J by 1 base, with 8 bases between. Germline CDR1 and CDR2: LNHDA and SQIVND (reference sequence).

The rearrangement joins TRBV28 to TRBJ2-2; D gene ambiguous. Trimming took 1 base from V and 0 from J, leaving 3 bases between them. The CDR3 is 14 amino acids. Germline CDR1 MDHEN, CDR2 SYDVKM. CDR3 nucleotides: TGTGCCAGCAGTTTATTAGCGAACACCGGGGAGCTGTTTTTT. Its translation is CASSLLANTGELFF. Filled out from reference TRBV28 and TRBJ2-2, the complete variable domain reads DVKVTQSSRYLVKRTGEKVFLECVQDMDHENMFWYRQDPGLGLRLIYFSYDVKMKEKGDIPEGYSVSREKKERFSLILESASTNQTSMYLCASSLLANTGELFFGEGSRLTVL.

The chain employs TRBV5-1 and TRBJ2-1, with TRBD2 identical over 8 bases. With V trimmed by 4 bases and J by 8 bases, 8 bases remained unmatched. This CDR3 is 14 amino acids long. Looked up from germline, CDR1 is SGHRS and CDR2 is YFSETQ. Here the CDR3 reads CASSKGLEADEQFF. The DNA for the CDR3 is TGCGCCAGCAGCAAGGGACTAGAAGCCGATGAGCAGTTCTTC. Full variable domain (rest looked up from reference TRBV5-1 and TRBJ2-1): KAGVTQTPRYLIKTRGQQVTLSCSPISGHRSVSWYQQTPGQGLQFLFEYFSETQRNKGNFPGRFSGRQFSNSRSEMNVSTLELGDSALYLCASSKGLEADEQFFGPGTRLTVL.

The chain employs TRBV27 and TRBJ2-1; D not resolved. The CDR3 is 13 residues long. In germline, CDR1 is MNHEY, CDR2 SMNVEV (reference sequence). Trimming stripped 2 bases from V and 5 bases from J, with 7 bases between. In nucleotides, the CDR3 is TGTGCCAGCAGTTTAAATAATGACAATGAGCAGTTCTTC. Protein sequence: CASSLNNDNEQFF.

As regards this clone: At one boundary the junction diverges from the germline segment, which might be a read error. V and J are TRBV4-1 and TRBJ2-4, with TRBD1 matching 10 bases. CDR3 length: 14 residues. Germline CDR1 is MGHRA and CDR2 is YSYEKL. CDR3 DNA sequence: TGCGCCAGCAGCCAGAGGGACAGGGGAAACAGTCAGTACTTC. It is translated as CASSQRDRGNSQYF.

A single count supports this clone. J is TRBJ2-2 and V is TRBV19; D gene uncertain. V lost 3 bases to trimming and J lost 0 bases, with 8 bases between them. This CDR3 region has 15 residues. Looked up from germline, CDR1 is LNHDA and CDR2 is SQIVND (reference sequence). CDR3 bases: TGTGCCAGTAGTATTGGGCTCCCGAACACCGGGGAGCTGTTTTTT. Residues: CASSIGLPNTGELFF.

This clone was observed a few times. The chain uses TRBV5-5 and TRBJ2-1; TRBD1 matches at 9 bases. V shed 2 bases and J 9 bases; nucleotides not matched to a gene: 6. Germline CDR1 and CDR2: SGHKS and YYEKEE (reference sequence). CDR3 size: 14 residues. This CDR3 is CASSFRDRVREQFF. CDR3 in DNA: TGTGCCAGCAGCTTCCGGGACAGGGTTCGTGAGCAGTTCTTC.

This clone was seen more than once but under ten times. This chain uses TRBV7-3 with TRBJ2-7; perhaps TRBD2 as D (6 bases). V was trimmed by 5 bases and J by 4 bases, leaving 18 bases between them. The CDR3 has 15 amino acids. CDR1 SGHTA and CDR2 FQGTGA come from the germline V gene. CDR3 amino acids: CASSLAGGDVYEQYF. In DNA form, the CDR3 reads TGTGCCAGCAGCCTCGCCGGAGGGGACGTTTACGAGCAGTACTTC.

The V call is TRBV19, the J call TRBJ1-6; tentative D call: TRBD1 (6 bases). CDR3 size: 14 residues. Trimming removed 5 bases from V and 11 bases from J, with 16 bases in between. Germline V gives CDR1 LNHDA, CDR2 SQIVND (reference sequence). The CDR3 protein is CASSPDVDRTPLHF. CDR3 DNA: TGTGCCAGTAGTCCGGACGTCGACAGGACACCCCTCCACTTT.

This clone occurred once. The CDR3 is CASSVEVNYGYTF. The CDR3, as DNA: TGTGCCAGCAGCGTTGAGGTGAACTATGGCTACACCTTC. This rearrangement joins TRBV5-6 to TRBJ1-2; D not resolved. Trimming cost V 4 bases and J 2 bases, with 9 bases left between them. This CDR3 has 13 amino acids. In germline, CDR1 is SGHDT, CDR2 YYEEEE. Full variable domain (remainder filled in from reference TRBV5-6 and TRBJ1-2): DAGVTQSPTHLIKTRGQQVTLRCSPKSGHDTVSWYQQALGQGPQFIFQYYEEEERQRGNFPDRFSGHQFPNYSSELNVNALLLGDSALYLCASSVEVNYGYTFGSGTRLTVV.